The 10 T cell receptor beta chains below come from one sample, sequenced in a study of shared T cell receptors in the human thymus. Some clones are missing from TCRdb's copy, which holds only in-frame ones; the method was immunoSEQ multiplex PCR. In the table there are approximately 660,000 clones, more than 75% of which are singletons. This sample also appeared in a second study, on human thymus T cells.

Sequenced sample: thymocytes. These TCRs come from a boy less than two years old with a congenital heart defect.

This chain links TRBV9 with TRBJ2-1, with TRBD2 matching 11 bases. The J segment lost 6 bases and the V segment lost 0 bases, leaving 5 bases of the junction unmatched. The CDR3 is made up of 16 amino acids. Germline loops: CDR1 SGDLS, CDR2 YYNGEE. The DNA of the CDR3 is TGTGCCAGCAGCGTAGTTAGCGGGAGGGCCCCCAATGAGCAGTTCTTC. As protein: CASSVVSGRAPNEQFF.

This sequence joins TRBV7-2 and TRBJ2-3, with D perhaps matching TRBD1 (6 bases). Between the trimmed V and J ends, which lost 3 bases and 5 bases, there was a span of 12 bases. This CDR3 has 14 residues. The germline gives CDR1 SGHTA, CDR2 FQGNSA. In DNA form, the CDR3 reads TGTGCCAGCAGCTTCGTATCCAGGGGAGATACGCAGTATTTT. This translates into CASSFVSRGDTQYF.

On this clone: Other nucleotide sequences in the sample specify the same CDR3. This chain links TRBV5-1 with TRBJ2-7; tentative D call: TRBD1 (5 bases). Trimming shortened V by 0 bases and J by 2 bases, and 6 bases separated the two germline ends. The CDR3 has 13 amino acids. Germline CDR1 SGHRS, CDR2 YFSETQ. This CDR3 is CASSLGRAYEQYF. The CDR3 nucleotides are TGCGCCAGCAGCTTGGGCAGGGCCTACGAGCAGTACTTC.

The J gene is TRBJ2-6, the V gene TRBV9, with 7 bases that match TRBD2. This CDR3 contains 18 residues. Losses at the gene ends were 0 bases for V and 2 bases for J; bases not matched to a gene: 8. CDR1 SGDLS and CDR2 YYNGEE come from the germline V gene. For the CDR3, the DNA is TGTGCCAGCAGCGTAGTGGGGCGGGAGCGGGCTGGGGCCAACGTCCTGACTTTC. It is translated as CASSVVGRERAGANVLTF.

The chain employs TRBV30 and TRBJ2-6, with 7 bases matching TRBD2. Germline values: CDR1 GTSNPN, CDR2 SVGIG (reference sequence). J gave up 0 bases and V 2 bases, and 4 bases lay outside the gene matches. The CDR3 is made up of 16 amino acids. CDR3 amino acids: CAWSRGGTSGANVLTF. CDR3 in DNA: TGTGCCTGGAGTAGGGGAGGGACCTCTGGGGCCAACGTCCTGACTTTC.

The CDR3 sequence: CASSPPGREGPADTQYF. The CDR3 nucleotides are TGTGCCAGCTCACCACCGGGGCGGGAGGGCCCCGCAGATACGCAGTATTTT. The J gene is TRBJ2-3, the V gene TRBV18, with 9 bases matching TRBD2. V trimming: 0 bases; J trimming: 4 bases; junction bases outside the gene matches: 8. The CDR3 is 17 residues long. Germline values: CDR1 KGHSH, CDR2 LQKENI.

The genes are TRBV10-3 and TRBJ2-1; a possible D gene is TRBD1 (6 bases). CDR1 ENHRY and CDR2 SYGVKD come from the germline V gene. The CDR3 has 18 residues. V gave up 5 bases and J gave up 4 bases, with 24 bases separating them. In DNA, the CDR3 is TGTGCCATCAGTCCGGGACCCGCGCTTCCAGGGGTATACAATGAGCAGTTCTTC. Encoded protein: CAISPGPALPGVYNEQFF.

This rearrangement joins TRBV6-4 to TRBJ2-7; D unclear. Trimming shortened V by 4 bases and J by 4 bases, and 17 bases separated the two germline ends. Germline V lookup: CDR1 MRHNA, CDR2 SNTAGT. The CDR3 contains 15 residues. The CDR3 DNA is TGTGCCAGCAGTGTCGCACCAAAGCGCCAGTACGAGCAGTACTTC. It translates to CASSVAPKRQYEQYF.

This chain links TRBV21-1 with TRBJ2-3; TRBD2 is taken as the D call from the table, unchecked against the DNA. TRBV21-1 is designated a pseudogene. The CDR3 has 17 amino acids. The DNA of the CDR3 is TGTGCCAGCAGCTTGCGACTAGCGGGAGGACACACAGATACGCAGTATTTT. This gives the protein CASSLRLAGGHTDTQYF.

This clone was counted a few times. The chain links TRBV30 to TRBJ2-2, with D possibly TRBD2 on 5 matching bases. Germline V gene lookup returns CDR1 GTSNPN and CDR2 SVGIG (reference sequence). Deletions cut 0 bases from V and 6 bases from J, with 14 bases between. This CDR3 is built from 15 residues. In DNA form, the CDR3 reads TGTGCCTGGAGTGTACCTAGCTCGGGCGCCGGGGAGCTGTTTTTT. This sequence encodes CAWSVPSSGAGELFF.